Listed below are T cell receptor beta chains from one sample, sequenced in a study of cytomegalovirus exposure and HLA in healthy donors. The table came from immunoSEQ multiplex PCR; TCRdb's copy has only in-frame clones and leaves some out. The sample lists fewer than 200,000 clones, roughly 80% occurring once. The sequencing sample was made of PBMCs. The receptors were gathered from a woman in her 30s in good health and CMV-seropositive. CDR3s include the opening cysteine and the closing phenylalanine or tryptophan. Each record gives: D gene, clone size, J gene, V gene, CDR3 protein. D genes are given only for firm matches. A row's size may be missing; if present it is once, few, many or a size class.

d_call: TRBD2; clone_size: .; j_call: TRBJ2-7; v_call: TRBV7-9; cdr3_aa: CSSSWYSGGFSYEQYF
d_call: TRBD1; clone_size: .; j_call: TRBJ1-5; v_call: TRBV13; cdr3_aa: CASSLRQGRGNQPQHF
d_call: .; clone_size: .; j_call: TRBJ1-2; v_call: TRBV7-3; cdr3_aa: CASSFLLTGPSNGYTF
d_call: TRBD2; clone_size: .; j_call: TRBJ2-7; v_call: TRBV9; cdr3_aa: CASSVEGGAGDEQYF
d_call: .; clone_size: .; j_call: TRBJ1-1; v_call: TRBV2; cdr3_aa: CASTGRGGEAFF
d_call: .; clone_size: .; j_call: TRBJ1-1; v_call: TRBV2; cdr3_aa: CASLWGRVTQNTEAFF
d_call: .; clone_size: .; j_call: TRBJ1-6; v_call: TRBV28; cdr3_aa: CASSLMLGSNSPLHF
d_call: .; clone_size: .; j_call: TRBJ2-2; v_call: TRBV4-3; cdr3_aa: CASGGGILNTGELFF
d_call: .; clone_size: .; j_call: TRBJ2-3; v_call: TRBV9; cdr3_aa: CASSVSRADTQYF
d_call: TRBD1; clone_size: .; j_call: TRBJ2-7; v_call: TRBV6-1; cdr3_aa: CASSEAVRGSYEQYF
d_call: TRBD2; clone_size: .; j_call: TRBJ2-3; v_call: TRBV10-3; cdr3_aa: CAIRSSGPDTQYF
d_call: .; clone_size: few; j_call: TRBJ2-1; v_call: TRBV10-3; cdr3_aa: CAISELADNEQFF
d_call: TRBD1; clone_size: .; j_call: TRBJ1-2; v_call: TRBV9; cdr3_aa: CASSALGQAPYGYTF
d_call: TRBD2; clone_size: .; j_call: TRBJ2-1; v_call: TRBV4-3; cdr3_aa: CASSHLRTSGYNEQFF
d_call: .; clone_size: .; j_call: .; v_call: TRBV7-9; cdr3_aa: CASSSVGWVGVGYEQYF
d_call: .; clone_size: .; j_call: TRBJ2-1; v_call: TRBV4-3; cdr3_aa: CASSQEFRNEQFF
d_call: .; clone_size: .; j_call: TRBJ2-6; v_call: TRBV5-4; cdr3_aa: CASSLGGDGANVLTF
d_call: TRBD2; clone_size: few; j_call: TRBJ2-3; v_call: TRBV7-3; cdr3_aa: CASSLTRLAGGIDTQYF
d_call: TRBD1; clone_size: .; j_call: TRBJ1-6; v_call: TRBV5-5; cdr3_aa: CASSPPTGLNSPLHF
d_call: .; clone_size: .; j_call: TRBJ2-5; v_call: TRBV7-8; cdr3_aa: CASSPSRGAETQYF
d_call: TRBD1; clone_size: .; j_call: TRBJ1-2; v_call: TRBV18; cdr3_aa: CASSPSGQGGFRGYTF
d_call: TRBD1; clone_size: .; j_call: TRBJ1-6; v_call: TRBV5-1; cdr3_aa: CASSHRRQGNRGCDNSPLHF
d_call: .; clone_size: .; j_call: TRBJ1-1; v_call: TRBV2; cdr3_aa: CASCEARNTEAFF
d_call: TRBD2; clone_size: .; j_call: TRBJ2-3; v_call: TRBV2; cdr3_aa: CASSDVFLAGGKDTQYF
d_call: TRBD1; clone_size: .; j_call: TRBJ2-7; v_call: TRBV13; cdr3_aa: CASSYGTGLYEQYF
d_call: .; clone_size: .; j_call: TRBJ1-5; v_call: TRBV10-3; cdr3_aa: CAIHDKLNQPQHF
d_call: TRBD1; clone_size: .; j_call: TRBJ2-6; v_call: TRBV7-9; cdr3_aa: CASSAKTGAAGANVLTF
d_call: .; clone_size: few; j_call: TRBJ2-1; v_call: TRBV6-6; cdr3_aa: CASSPRDYNEQFF
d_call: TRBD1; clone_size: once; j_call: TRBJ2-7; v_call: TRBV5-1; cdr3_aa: CASSQASGGGSYEQYF
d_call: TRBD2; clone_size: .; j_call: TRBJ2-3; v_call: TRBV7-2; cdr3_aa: CASSVTAGGSTDTQYF
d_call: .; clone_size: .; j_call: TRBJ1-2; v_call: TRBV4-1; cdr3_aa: CASSQALSGYGYTF
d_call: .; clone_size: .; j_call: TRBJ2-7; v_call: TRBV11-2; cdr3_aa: CASSSRPSYEQYF
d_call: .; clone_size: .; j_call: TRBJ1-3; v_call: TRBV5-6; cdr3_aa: CASSFSGGPNSGNTIYF
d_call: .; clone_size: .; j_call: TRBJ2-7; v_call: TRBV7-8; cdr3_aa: CASSSPLGYEQYF
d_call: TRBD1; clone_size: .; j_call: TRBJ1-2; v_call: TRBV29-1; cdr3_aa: CSVAQGDYGYTF
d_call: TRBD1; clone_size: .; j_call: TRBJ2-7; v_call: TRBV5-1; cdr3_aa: CASSPGTGHTYEQYF
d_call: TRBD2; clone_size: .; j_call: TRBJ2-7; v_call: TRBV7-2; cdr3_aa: CASSPSAGGRIHEQYF
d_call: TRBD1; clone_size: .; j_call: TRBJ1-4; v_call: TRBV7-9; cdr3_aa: CASSLSRDRGGEKLFF
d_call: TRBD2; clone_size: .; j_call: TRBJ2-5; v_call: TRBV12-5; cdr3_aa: CASGQKRGSKETQYF
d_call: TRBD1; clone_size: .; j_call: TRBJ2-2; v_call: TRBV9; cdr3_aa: CASSVAGQGKGELFF
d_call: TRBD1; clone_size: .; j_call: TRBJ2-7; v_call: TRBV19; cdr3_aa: CASSIDGTGVYEQYF
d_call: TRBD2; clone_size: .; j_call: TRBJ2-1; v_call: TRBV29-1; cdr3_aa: CSVSPAGGNYNEQFF
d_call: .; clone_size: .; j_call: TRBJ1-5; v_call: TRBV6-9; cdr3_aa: CASSYESQPQHF
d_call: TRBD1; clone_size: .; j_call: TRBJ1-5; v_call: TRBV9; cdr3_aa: CASSGTGGPNQPQHF
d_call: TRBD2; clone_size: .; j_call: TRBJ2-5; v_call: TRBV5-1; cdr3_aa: CASSWGLAGGEETQYF
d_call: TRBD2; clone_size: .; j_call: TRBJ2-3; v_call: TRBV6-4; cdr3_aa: CASSGGATDTQYF
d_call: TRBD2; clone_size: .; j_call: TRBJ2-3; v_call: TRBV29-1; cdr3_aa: CSVASGLAVSDTQYF
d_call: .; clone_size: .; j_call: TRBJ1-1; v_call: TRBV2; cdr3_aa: CASSYGSLRSTEAFF
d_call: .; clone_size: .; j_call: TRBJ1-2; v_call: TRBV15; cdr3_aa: CATSRVPEGDYGYTF
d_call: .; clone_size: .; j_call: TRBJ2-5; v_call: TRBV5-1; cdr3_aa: CASSSQDSSGETQYF
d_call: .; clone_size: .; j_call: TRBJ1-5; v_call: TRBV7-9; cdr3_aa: CASSFAGMDYSNQPQHF